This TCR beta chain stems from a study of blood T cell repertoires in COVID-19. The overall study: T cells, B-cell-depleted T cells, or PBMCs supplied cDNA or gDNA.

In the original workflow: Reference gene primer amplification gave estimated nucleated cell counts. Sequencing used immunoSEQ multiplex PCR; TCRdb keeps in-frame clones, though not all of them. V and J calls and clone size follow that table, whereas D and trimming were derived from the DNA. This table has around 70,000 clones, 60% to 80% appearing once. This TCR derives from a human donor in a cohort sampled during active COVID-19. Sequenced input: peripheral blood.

CDR3 bases: TGTGCCAGCAGTCCTACAGACCTCTATGGCTACACCTTC. It translates to CASSPTDLYGYTF. The genes are TRBV27 and TRBJ1-2; D not resolved. CDR1 is MNHEY and CDR2 is SMNVEV in the germline V gene (reference sequence). The length of the CDR3 is 13 residues. V was trimmed by 5 bases and J by 4 bases, leaving 11 bases between them.